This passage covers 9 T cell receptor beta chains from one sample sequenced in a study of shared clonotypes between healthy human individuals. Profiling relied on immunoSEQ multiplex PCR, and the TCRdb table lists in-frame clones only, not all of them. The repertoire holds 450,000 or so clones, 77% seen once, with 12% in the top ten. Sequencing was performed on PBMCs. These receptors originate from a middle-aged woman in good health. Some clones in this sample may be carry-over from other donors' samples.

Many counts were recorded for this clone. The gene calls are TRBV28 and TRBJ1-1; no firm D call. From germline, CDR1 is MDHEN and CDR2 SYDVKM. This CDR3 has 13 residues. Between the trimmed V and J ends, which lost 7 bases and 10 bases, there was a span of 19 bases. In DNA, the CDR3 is TGTGCCAGCACCACCGCTAGCGACCAGTTAGCTTTCTTT. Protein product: CASTTASDQLAFF.

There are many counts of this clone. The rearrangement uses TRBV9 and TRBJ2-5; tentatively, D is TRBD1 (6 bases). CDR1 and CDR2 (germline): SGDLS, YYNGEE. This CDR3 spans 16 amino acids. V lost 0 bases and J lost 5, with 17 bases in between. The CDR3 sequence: CASSVGVVGAVETQYF. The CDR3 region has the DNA TGTGCCAGCAGCGTAGGGGTGGTGGGGGCGGTGGAGACCCAGTACTTC.

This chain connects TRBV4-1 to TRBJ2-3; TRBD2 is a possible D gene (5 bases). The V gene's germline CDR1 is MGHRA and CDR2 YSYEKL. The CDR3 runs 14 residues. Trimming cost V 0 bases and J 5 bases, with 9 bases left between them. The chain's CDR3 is CASSQDRGIDTQYF. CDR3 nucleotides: TGCGCCAGCAGCCAAGATCGAGGGATAGATACGCAGTATTTT.

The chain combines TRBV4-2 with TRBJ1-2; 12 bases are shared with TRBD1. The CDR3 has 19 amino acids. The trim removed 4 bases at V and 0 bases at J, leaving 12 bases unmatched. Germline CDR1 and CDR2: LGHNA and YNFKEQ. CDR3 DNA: TGTGCCAGCAGCCCCACGGCCGGGACAGGGGGCCTTACTAACTATGGCTACACCTTC. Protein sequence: CASSPTAGTGGLTNYGYTF.

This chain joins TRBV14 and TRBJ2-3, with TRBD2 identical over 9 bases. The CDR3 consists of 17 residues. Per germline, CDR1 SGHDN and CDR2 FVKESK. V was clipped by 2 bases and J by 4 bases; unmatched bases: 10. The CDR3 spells CASSQLVREGPADTQYF. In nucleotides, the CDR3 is TGTGCCAGCAGCCAACTGGTGCGGGAGGGCCCTGCAGATACGCAGTATTTT.

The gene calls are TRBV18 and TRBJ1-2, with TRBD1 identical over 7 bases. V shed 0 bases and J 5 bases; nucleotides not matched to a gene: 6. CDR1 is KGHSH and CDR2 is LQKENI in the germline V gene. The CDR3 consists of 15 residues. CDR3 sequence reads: CASSPPPGQIYGYTF. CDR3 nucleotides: TGTGCCAGCTCACCACCGCCGGGACAGATATATGGCTACACCTTC. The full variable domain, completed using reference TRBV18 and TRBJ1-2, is NAGVMQNPRHLVRRRGQEARLRCSPMKGHSHVYWYRQLPEEGLKFMVYLQKENIIDESGMPKERFSAEFPKEGPSILRIQQVVRGDSAAYFCASSPPPGQIYGYTFGSGTRLTVV.

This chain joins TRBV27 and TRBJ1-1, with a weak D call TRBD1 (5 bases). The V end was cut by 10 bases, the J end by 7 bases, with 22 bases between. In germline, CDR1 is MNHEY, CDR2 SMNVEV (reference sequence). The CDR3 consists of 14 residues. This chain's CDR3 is CATTRSGLSSEAFF. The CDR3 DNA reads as TGTGCCACCACTCGATCGGGACTATCTAGTGAAGCTTTCTTT.

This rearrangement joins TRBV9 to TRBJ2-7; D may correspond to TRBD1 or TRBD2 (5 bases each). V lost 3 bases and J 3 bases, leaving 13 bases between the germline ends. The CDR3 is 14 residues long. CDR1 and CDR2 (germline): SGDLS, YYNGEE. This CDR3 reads CASSAGAALYEQYF. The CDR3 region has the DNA TGTGCCAGCAGCGCCGGGGCAGCCCTCTACGAGCAGTACTTC.

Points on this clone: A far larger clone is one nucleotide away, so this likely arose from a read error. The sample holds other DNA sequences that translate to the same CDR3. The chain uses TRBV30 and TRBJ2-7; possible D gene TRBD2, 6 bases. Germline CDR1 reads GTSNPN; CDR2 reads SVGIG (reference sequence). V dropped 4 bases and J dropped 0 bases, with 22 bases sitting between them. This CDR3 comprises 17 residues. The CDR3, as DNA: TGTGCCTGGAAGAAAGGAAGACTAGGACTCAACTCCTACGAGCAGTACTTC. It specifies CAWKKGRLGLNSYEQYF. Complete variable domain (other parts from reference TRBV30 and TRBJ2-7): SQTIHQWPATLVQPVGSPLSLECTVEGTSNPNLYWYRQAAGRGLQLLFYSVGIGQISSEVPQNLSASRPQDRQFILSSKKLLLSDSGFYLCAWKKGRLGLNSYEQYFGPGTRLTVT.